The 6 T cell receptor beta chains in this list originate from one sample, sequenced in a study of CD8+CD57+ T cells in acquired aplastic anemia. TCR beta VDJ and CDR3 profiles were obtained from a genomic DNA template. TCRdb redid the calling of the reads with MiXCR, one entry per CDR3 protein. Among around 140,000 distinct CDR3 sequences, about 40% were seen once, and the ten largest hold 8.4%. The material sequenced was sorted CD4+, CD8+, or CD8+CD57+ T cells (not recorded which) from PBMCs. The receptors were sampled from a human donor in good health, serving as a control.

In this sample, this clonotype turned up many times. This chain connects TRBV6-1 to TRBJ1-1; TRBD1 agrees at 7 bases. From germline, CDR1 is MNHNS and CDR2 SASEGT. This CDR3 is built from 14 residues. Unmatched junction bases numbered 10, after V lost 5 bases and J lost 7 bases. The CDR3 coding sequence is TGTGCCAGCAGTAGACAGGGTGTGGGTGGTGAAGCTTTCTTT. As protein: CASSRQGVGGEAFF.

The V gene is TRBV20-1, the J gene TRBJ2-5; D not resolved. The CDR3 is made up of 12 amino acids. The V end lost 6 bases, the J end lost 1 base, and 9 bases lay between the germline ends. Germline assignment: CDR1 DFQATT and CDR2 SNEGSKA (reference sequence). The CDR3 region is CSAPRTQETQYF. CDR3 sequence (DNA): TGCAGTGCCCCAAGGACCCAAGAGACCCAGTACTTC.

CDR3 in amino acids: CAIQGAGTDTQYF. The CDR3 nucleotides read TGTGCCATACAGGGGGCGGGCACAGATACGCAGTATTTT. The chain joins TRBV10-3 to TRBJ2-3; 9 bases match TRBD1. J gave up 1 base and V 9 bases, and 2 bases lay outside the gene matches. The length of the CDR3 is 13 residues. Germline V gene lookup returns CDR1 ENHRY and CDR2 SYGVKD.

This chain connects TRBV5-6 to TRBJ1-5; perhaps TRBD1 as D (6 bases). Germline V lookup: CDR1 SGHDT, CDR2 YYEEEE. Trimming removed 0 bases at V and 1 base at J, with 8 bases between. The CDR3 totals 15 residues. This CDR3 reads CASSLAGGSNQPQHF. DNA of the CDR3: TGTGCCAGCAGCTTGGCGGGGGGCAGCAATCAGCCCCAGCATTTT.

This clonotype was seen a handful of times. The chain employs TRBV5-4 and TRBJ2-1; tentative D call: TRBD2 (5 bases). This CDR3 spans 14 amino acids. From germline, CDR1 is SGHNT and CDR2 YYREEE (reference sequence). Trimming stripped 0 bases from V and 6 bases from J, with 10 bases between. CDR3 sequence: CASSLDSSGNEQFF. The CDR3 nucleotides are TGTGCCAGCAGCTTGGATAGCAGCGGCAATGAGCAGTTCTTC. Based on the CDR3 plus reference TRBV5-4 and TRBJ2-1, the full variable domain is ETGVTQSPTHLIKTRGQQVTLRCSSQSGHNTVSWYQQALGQGPQFIFQYYREEENGRGNFPPRFSGLQFPNYSSELNVNALELDDSALYLCASSLDSSGNEQFFGPGTRLTVL.

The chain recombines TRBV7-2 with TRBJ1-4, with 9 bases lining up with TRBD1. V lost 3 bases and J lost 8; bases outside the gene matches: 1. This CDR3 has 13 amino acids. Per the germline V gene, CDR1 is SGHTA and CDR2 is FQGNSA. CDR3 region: CASSFTGGEKLFF. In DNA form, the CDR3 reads TGTGCCAGCAGCTTCACAGGGGGCGAAAAACTGTTTTTT.